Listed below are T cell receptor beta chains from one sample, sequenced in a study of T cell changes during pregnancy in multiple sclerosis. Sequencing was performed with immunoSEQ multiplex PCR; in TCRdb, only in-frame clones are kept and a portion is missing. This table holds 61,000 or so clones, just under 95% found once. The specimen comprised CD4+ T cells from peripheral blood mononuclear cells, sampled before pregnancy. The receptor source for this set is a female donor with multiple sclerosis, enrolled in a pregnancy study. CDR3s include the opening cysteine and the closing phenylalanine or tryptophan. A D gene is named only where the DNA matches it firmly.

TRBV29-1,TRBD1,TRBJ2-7,TGCAGCGTAGGACCTAGGGACAGGGGGAGGATAACCTACGAGCAGTACTTC,CSVGPRDRGRITYEQYF
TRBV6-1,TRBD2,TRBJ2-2,TGTGCCAGCAGTGCAAAAGGTAGCGGGGGAGAGCTGTTTTTT,CASSAKGSGGELFF
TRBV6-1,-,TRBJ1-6,TGTGCCAGCACCCAGGTGCTGGGTTCACCCCTCCACTTT,CASTQVLGSPLHF
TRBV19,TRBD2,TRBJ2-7,TGTGCCAGTAGTGCTACTAGCGGGAGACGCGGAGAGCAGTACTTC,CASSATSGRRGEQYF
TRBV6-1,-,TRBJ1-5,TGTGCCAGCACTGGACACCTTAGCAATCAGCCCCAGCATTTT,CASTGHLSNQPQHF
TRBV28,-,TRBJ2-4,TGTGCCAGCAGTTCGGCCGGGACAACACTAGCCAAAAACATTCAGTACTTC,CASSSAGTTLAKNIQYF
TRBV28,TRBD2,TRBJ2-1,TGTGCCAGCAGTCTAACTAGCGGGAGGCTGGACTACAATGAGCAGTTCTTC,CASSLTSGRLDYNEQFF
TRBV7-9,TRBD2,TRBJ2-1,TGTGCCAGCAGCTTATTAGCGGGAGTCTACAATGAGCAGTTCTTC,CASSLLAGVYNEQFF
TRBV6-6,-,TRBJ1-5,TGTGCCAGCAGTTCCCAGGGGAATCAGCCCCAGCATTTT,CASSSQGNQPQHF
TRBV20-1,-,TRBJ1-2,TGCAGTGCCCGAGTCCAAGATGGCTACACCTTC,CSARVQDGYTF
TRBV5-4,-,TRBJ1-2,TGTGCCAGCAGCTTTGAGGCACCTCGGCCTAACTATGGCTACACCTTC,CASSFEAPRPNYGYTF
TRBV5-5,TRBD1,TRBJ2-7,TGTGCCAGCAGCACAGACAGGGGCGAGCAGTACTTC,CASSTDRGEQYF
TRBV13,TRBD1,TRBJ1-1,TGTGCCAGCAGCATTCGACAGGGGGCGCTGAACGCTGAAGCTTTCTTT,CASSIRQGALNAEAFF